The 9 T cell receptor beta chains listed next were all sequenced from one sample in a study of vaccination and CD4 T cells after COVID-19. The Oncomine TCR Beta short-read assay sequenced DNA from cultured CD4+ T cells. MiXCR, applied by TCRdb to the PCR reads, yields one record per CDR3 protein. The repertoire holds just under 20,000 distinct CDR3 sequences, under 65% seen once, with nearly 10% in the top ten. No antigen has been identified for these receptors. The sample's treatment: roughly nine-day PBMC culture with coronavirus spike peptide pools or control peptides (ViraFEST assay). Sequencing was carried out using CD4+ T cells from blood, cultured in vitro. These receptor sequences come from a human donor who had recovered from COVID-19.

A few counts support this clonotype. The chain uses TRBV7-3 and TRBJ2-5; a weak D match, TRBD2 (5 bases). Deletions cut 4 bases from V and 4 bases from J, with 22 bases between. This CDR3 is 17 amino acids long. Looked up from germline, CDR1 is SGHTA and CDR2 is FQGTGA. CDR3 protein: CASSSQPRTDGRETQYF. Written as DNA, the CDR3 is TGTGCCAGCAGCTCCCAGCCAAGGACCGATGGGAGAGAGACCCAGTACTTC.

This clonotype was counted only a few times. This chain uses TRBV15 with TRBJ1-5, with a weak D call TRBD1 (6 bases). The CDR3 sequence is 16 residues long. Germline V gives CDR1 LNHNV, CDR2 YYDKDF (reference sequence). Trimming pared 0 bases from V and 6 bases from J, leaving 15 bases between. CDR3 residues: CATSRDGAGAGQPQHF. The CDR3 region has the DNA TGTGCCACCAGCAGAGATGGGGCAGGGGCAGGTCAGCCCCAGCATTTT.

The chain couples TRBV6-5 to TRBJ1-6; perhaps TRBD1 as D (5 bases). The germline CDR1 and CDR2 sequences are MNHEY and SVGAGI. The V end was cut by 0 bases, the J end by 3 bases, with 12 bases between. The CDR3 loop spans 17 amino acids. The CDR3 bases are TGTGCCAGCAGTTACTCGTTGAGGGACCGCTATAATTCACCCCTCCACTTT. Its translation: CASSYSLRDRYNSPLHF.

This clonotype appeared a single time. V is TRBV9 and J is TRBJ1-6; 7 nucleotides line up with TRBD1. CDR3 length: 14 residues. The V gene end was trimmed by 2 bases and the J gene end by 8 bases; junction bases not matched to a gene: 4. Germline V gives CDR1 SGDLS, CDR2 YYNGEE. Here the CDR3 DNA reads TGTGCCAGCAGCGTGGGACAGAACTATTCACCCCTCCACTTT. The encoded protein is CASSVGQNYSPLHF.

This clonotype showed up just a few times. This sequence joins TRBV15 and TRBJ2-7; D might be TRBD1 (6 bases). The V gene lost 3 bases and the J gene lost 4 bases, with 7 bases spanning the gap. Germline CDR1 and CDR2: LNHNV and YYDKDF (reference sequence). This CDR3 comprises 12 residues. The CDR3 region is CATSRGAYEQYF. The CDR3 DNA is TGTGCCACCAGCAGGGGGGCTTACGAGCAGTACTTC.

The chain combines TRBV20-1 with TRBJ2-7; 8 nucleotides align to TRBD2. The CDR3 loop spans 14 amino acids. Germline CDR1 reads DFQATT; CDR2 reads SNEGSKA (reference sequence). The trim removed 6 bases at V and 7 bases at J, leaving 14 bases unmatched. The chain's CDR3 is CSAAKDRGGGEQYF. The CDR3 bases are TGCAGTGCCGCGAAAGATCGGGGGGGCGGGGAGCAGTACTTC.

This sequence joins TRBV7-2 and TRBJ1-1; D not resolved. The CDR3 totals 13 residues. V gave up 6 bases and J gave up 1 base, with 9 bases separating them. Germline-derived CDR1 and CDR2 are SGHTA and FQGNSA. Here the CDR3 reads CASRFAGNTEAFF. The CDR3 nucleotides are TGTGCCAGCAGATTCGCCGGGAACACTGAAGCTTTCTTT.

This chain links TRBV19 with TRBJ1-2, with 7 bases fitting TRBD1. J was trimmed by 7 bases and V by 6 bases; bases with no gene match: 8. Looked up from germline, CDR1 is LNHDA and CDR2 is SQIVND (reference sequence). The CDR3 runs to 13 residues. The CDR3 DNA sequence: TGTGCCAGTAGGGAAAGACAGGGCAGTGGCTACACCTTC. Translating it yields CASRERQGSGYTF.

This clonotype was found a few times. The chain couples TRBV7-2 to TRBJ2-2, with D perhaps TRBD1 (6 bases). V lost 5 bases and J lost 1, with 8 bases in between. There are 14 residues in the CDR3. Germline values: CDR1 SGHTA, CDR2 FQGNSA. The CDR3 bases are TGTGCCAGCAGCAAGGGACAGAACACCGGGGAGCTGTTTTTT. This sequence encodes CASSKGQNTGELFF.